These T cell receptor beta chains were read from a single sample in a study of T cell changes during pregnancy in multiple sclerosis. The method was immunoSEQ multiplex PCR; TCRdb's version includes in-frame clones alone and lacks a portion of them. This table has 70,000 to 80,000 clones, roughly 92% appearing once. Here the sequenced sample was peripheral blood, taken after pregnancy. These receptors were collected from a female donor in good health, enrolled as a control in a pregnancy study. The CDR3 runs from the conserved cysteine through the conserved F or W. Each record gives: J gene, D gene, clone size, V gene, CDR3 protein, CDR3 DNA. The D gene is left open where the match is weak. For some rows the clone size is stated as once, few or many, or as a class when expanded; others skip it.

TRBJ2-3	NA	once	TRBV5-4	CASSREEDTQYF	TGTGCCAGCAGCCGAGAAGAGGATACGCAGTATTTT
TRBJ2-7	NA	few	TRBV7-2	CASSGGGGAGYYEQYF	TGTGCCAGCAGCGGAGGGGGGGGAGCGGGATACTACGAGCAGTACTTC
TRBJ2-7	NA	NA	TRBV18	CASSPPGSSYEQYF	TGTGCCAGCTCACCACCCGGGAGCTCCTACGAGCAGTACTTC
TRBJ2-3	TRBD2	NA	TRBV5-4	CASSASGGALDTQYF	TGTGCCAGCAGCGCTAGCGGGGGGGCATTAGATACGCAGTATTTT
TRBJ2-7	NA	NA	TRBV27	CASRSTGLRAYEQYF	TGTGCCAGCAGATCCACAGGATTGCGAGCCTACGAGCAGTACTTC
TRBJ1-2	NA	NA	TRBV7-9	CASSLNGNYGYTF	TGTGCCAGCAGCTTAAACGGGAACTATGGCTACACCTTC
TRBJ1-1	NA	NA	TRBV4-2	CASSQVGQAGSEAFF	TGTGCCAGCAGCCAAGTGGGCCAGGCTGGCTCTGAAGCTTTCTTT
TRBJ2-7	TRBD1	NA	TRBV5-1	CASSLTPGTGPEQYF	TGCGCCAGCAGCTTGACCCCCGGGACAGGGCCCGAGCAGTACTTC
TRBJ1-1	NA	NA	TRBV7-6	CASSRTIMNTEAFF	TGTGCCAGCAGTCGGACAATCATGAACACTGAAGCTTTCTTT
TRBJ1-6	TRBD1	NA	TRBV28	CASSFQGENSPLHF	TGTGCCAGCAGTTTTCAGGGGGAGAATTCACCCCTCCACTTT
TRBJ1-5	NA	NA	TRBV10-1	CASSDGEEAQHF	TGCGCCAGCAGTGATGGGGAGGAGGCCCAGCATTTT
TRBJ2-1	NA	NA	TRBV18	CASSPSRETHNEQFF	TGTGCCAGCTCACCGTCCCGGGAGACCCACAATGAGCAGTTCTTC
TRBJ1-2	NA	once	TRBV6-5	CASSYGRGFGGYTF	TGTGCCAGCAGTTACGGCAGGGGCTTTGGGGGCTACACCTTC
TRBJ2-6	TRBD1	NA	TRBV18	CASSPRTGGFGANVLTF	TGTGCCAGCTCACCCCGGACAGGGGGGTTCGGGGCCAACGTCCTGACTTTC
TRBJ2-1	TRBD2	once	TRBV28	CASLGGGGSRPYNEQFF	TGTGCCAGCCTGGGGGGTGGCGGGAGCAGGCCCTACAATGAGCAGTTCTTC
TRBJ2-4	NA	NA	TRBV7-9	CASSPRLVRGRRNIQYF	TGTGCCAGCAGCCCCCGTTTGGTCAGGGGACGTCGAAACATTCAGTACTTC
TRBJ2-1	TRBD2	once	TRBV20-1	CSARTRGEQFF	TGCAGTGCCCGGACTAGGGGTGAGCAGTTCTTC
TRBJ2-7	NA	once	TRBV27	CASSFPGAYEQYF	TGTGCCAGCAGTTTTCCCGGGGCCTACGAGCAGTACTTC
TRBJ1-2	NA	NA	TRBV14	CASSQDLLQGFYGYTF	TGTGCCAGCAGCCAAGACTTATTACAGGGTTTCTATGGCTACACCTTC
TRBJ2-7	TRBD2	NA	TRBV19	CASSFRYLAGPFYEQYF	TGTGCCAGTAGTTTTCGATACCTAGCGGGCCCTTTCTACGAGCAGTACTTC
TRBJ2-7	TRBD2	NA	TRBV4-1	CASSQVHLLAGGEQYF	TGCGCCAGCAGCCAAGTCCACCTCCTAGCGGGGGGCGAGCAGTACTTC
TRBJ1-1	NA	NA	TRBV4-1	CASSQEPTGFTEAFF	TGCGCCAGCAGCCAAGAACCCACAGGTTTCACTGAAGCTTTCTTT
TRBJ1-2	TRBD1	NA	TRBV28	CASAEGQEDGYTF	TGTGCCAGCGCCGAGGGACAGGAGGATGGCTACACCTTC
TRBJ2-1	TRBD2	NA	TRBV19	CASNGGGATNEQFF	TGTGCCAGTAACGGCGGGGGGGCCACGAATGAGCAGTTCTTC
TRBJ2-5	TRBD2	few	TRBV4-3	CASSPGTSGPQETQYF	TGCGCCAGCAGCCCGGGGACTAGCGGGCCACAAGAGACCCAGTACTTC
TRBJ2-3	TRBD1	NA	TRBV28	CASSRDRRSTDTQYF	TGTGCCAGCAGCAGGGACAGACGATCCACAGATACGCAGTATTTT
TRBJ1-6	NA	NA	TRBV5-1	CASSQTRVANSPLHF	TGCGCCAGCAGCCAAACTAGGGTAGCCAATTCACCCCTCCACTTT
TRBJ2-1	TRBD2	NA	TRBV10-1	CASSEKLAGDNEQFF	TGCGCCAGCAGTGAAAAACTAGCGGGAGACAATGAGCAGTTCTTC
TRBJ1-1	NA	NA	TRBV5-5	CASSPINQGQLAAFF	TGTGCCAGCAGCCCCATAAATCAGGGACAACTCGCGGCTTTCTTT
TRBJ2-3	NA	NA	TRBV19	CASSIWSGIDADTQYF	TGTGCCAGTAGTATTTGGTCAGGGATCGACGCAGATACGCAGTATTTT
TRBJ2-1	TRBD2	NA	TRBV4-1	CASSQVITSGNEQFF	TGCGCCAGCAGCCAAGTTATAACTAGCGGCAATGAGCAGTTCTTC
TRBJ2-7	TRBD1	NA	TRBV29-1	CSVPTGGPGEQYF	TGCAGCGTACCGACAGGGGGTCCGGGCGAGCAGTACTTC
TRBJ2-7	TRBD1	NA	TRBV4-1	CASSQETGTETYEQYF	TGCGCCAGCAGCCAAGAGACAGGGACCGAAACCTACGAGCAGTACTTC
TRBJ2-5	NA	NA	TRBV19	CASMDTNQETQYF	TGTGCCAGTATGGACACCAACCAAGAGACCCAGTACTTC
TRBJ2-2	NA	NA	TRBV5-8	CASSLDRTNTGELFF	TGTGCCAGCAGCCTGGACAGAACGAACACCGGGGAGCTGTTTTTT
TRBJ2-5	NA	NA	TRBV27	CASSSTVQETQYF	TGTGCCAGCAGTTCGACAGTACAAGAGACCCAGTACTTC
TRBJ2-7	NA	NA	TRBV25-1	CASSEYPDYYEQYF	TGTGCCAGCAGTGAATACCCGGACTACTACGAGCAGTACTTC
TRBJ1-5	NA	NA	TRBV19	CASSIEAGPNQPQHF	TGTGCCAGTAGTATAGAAGCGGGGCCCAATCAGCCCCAGCATTTT
TRBJ1-5	TRBD1	NA	TRBV28	CASSLFTGEYVQPQHF	TGTGCCAGCAGTTTATTCACAGGGGAATATGTTCAGCCCCAGCATTTT
TRBJ2-7	TRBD1	few	TRBV28	CASSYGTGGGEQYF	TGTGCCAGCAGTTATGGGACAGGGGGCGGCGAGCAGTACTTC
TRBJ2-1	NA	NA	TRBV18	CASSLGPEDNEQFF	TGTGCCAGCTCCCTCGGCCCCGAGGACAATGAGCAGTTCTTC
TRBJ2-7	NA	NA	TRBV6-6	CASSLDRYGEQYF	TGTGCCAGCAGTTTAGACAGGTACGGCGAGCAGTACTTC
TRBJ2-7	NA	NA	TRBV18	CASSPGTGQGHYEQYF	TGTGCCAGCTCACCTGGTACTGGCCAGGGTCACTACGAGCAGTACTTC
TRBJ2-7	TRBD2	NA	TRBV5-1	CASSLGGSGAYEQYF	TGCGCCAGCAGCTTGGGGGGTAGCGGGGCCTACGAGCAGTACTTC
TRBJ2-1	TRBD2	NA	TRBV5-1	CASSLAGGLYNEQFF	TGCGCCAGCAGCCTAGCGGGGGGCCTCTACAATGAGCAGTTCTTC
TRBJ2-2	TRBD1	NA	TRBV6-6	CASSPRQGARKELFF	TGTGCCAGCAGTCCAAGACAGGGGGCGCGAAAGGAGCTGTTTTTT
TRBJ1-3	TRBD1	NA	TRBV18	CASSYRGSSGNTIYF	TGTGCCAGCTCATACAGGGGGTCCTCTGGAAACACCATATATTTT
TRBJ2-1	NA	NA	TRBV11-2	CASSLGSVRGQDEQFF	TGTGCCAGCAGCTTAGGTTCTGTTAGGGGCCAAGACGAGCAGTTCTTC
TRBJ2-1	TRBD1	NA	TRBV30	CAFDRGGGNEQFF	TGTGCCTTCGACAGGGGCGGCGGGAATGAGCAGTTCTTC
TRBJ2-5	TRBD2	once	TRBV11-2	CASSFLAEETQYF	TGTGCCAGCAGCTTCCTAGCGGAAGAGACCCAGTACTTC
TRBJ2-7	TRBD2	NA	TRBV7-9	CASSLSAGARYEQYF	TGTGCCAGCAGCTTGTCAGCGGGGGCTCGCTACGAGCAGTACTTC
TRBJ2-7	NA	NA	TRBV2	CASSDLYSGSYEQYF	TGTGCCAGCAGCGACCTTTATAGCGGCTCCTACGAGCAGTACTTC
TRBJ2-1	TRBD2	NA	TRBV5-4	CASSLVAGGWNEQFF	TGTGCCAGCAGCTTGGTTGCGGGGGGCTGGAATGAGCAGTTCTTC
TRBJ1-6	NA	NA	TRBV7-6	CASSLFQGDNSPLHF	TGTGCCAGCAGCTTATTCCAGGGTGATAATTCACCCCTCCACTTT
TRBJ1-5	NA	NA	TRBV27	CASSFRGSNQPQHF	TGTGCCAGCAGCTTCCGGGGGTCCAATCAGCCCCAGCATTTT
TRBJ1-3	NA	NA	TRBV30	CAWRGSGNTIYF	TGTGCCTGGAGGGGGAGCGGAAACACCATATATTTT
TRBJ2-1	NA	NA	TRBV4-3	CASSPGTRSYNEQFF	TGCGCCAGCAGCCCTGGGACTCGCTCCTACAATGAGCAGTTCTTC